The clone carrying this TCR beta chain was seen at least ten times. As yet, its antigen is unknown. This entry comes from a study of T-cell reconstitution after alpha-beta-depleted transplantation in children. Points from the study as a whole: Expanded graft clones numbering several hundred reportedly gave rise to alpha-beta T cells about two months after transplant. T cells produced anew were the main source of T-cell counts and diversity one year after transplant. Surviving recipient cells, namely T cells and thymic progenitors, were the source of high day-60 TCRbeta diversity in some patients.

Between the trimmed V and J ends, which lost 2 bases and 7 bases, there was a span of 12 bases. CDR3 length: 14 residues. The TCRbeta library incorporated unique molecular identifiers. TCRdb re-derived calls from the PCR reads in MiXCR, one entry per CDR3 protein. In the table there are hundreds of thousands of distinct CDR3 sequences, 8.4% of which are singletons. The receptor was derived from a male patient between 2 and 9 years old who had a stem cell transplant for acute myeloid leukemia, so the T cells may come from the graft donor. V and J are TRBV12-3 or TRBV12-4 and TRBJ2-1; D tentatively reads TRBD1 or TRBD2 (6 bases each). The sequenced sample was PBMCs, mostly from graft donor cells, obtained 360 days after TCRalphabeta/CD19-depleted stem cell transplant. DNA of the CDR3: TGTGCCAGCAGTTTATTCCGGGGGCTGAATGAGCAGTTCTTC. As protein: CASSLFRGLNEQFF.